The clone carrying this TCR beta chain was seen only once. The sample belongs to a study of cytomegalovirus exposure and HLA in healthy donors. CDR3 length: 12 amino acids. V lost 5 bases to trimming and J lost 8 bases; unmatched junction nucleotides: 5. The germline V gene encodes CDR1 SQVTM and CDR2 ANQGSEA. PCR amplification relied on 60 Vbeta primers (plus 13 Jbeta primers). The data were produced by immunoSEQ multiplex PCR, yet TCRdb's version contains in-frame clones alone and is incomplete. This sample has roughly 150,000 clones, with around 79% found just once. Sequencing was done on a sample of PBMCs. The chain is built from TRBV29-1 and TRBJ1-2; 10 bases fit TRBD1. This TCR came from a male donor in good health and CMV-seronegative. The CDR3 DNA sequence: TGCAGCGTTTGGGGACAGGGGTTAGGCTACACCTTC. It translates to CSVWGQGLGYTF.